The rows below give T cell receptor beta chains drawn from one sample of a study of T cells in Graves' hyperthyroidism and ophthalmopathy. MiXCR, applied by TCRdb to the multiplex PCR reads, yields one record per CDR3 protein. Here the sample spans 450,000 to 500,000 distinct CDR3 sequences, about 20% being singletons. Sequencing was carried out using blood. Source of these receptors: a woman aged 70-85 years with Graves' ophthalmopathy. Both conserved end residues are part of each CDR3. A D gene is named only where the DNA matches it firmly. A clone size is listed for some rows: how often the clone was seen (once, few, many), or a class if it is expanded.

CDR3: CASSSLGLAGVYNEQFF; DNA: TGTGCCAGCAGCTCCCTCGGACTAGCGGGGGTCTACAATGAGCAGTTCTTC; V: TRBV7-9; D: TRBD2; J: TRBJ2-1; size: few
CDR3: CASSLGQYSPLHF; DNA: TGCGCCAGCAGCTTGGGCCAATATTCACCCCTCCACTTT; V: TRBV5-1; D: NA; J: TRBJ1-6; size: NA
CDR3: CSGAGGTVQETQYF; DNA: TGCAGTGGGGCGGGCGGTACGGTCCAAGAGACCCAGTACTTC; V: TRBV20-1; D: NA; J: TRBJ2-5; size: NA
CDR3: CASSRDGKNIQYF; DNA: TGTGCCAGCAGCCGGGACGGGAAAAACATTCAGTACTTC; V: TRBV7-2; D: NA; J: TRBJ2-4; size: NA
CDR3: CASSPLGRGASGPYNEQFF; DNA: TGTGCCAGCAGCCCTCTCGGGAGGGGGGCAAGCGGACCCTACAATGAGCAGTTCTTC; V: TRBV27; D: TRBD2; J: TRBJ2-1; size: NA
CDR3: CASTEGGGNTEAFF; DNA: TGTGCCAGCACCGAGGGGGGTGGGAACACTGAAGCTTTCTTT; V: TRBV6-1; D: NA; J: TRBJ1-1; size: few
CDR3: CASRSTGTITQYF; DNA: TGTGCCAGCAGATCGACAGGGACAATTACGCAGTATTTT; V: TRBV12-3/TRBV12-4; D: TRBD1; J: TRBJ2-3; size: NA
CDR3: CASSSHMQGDTQYF; DNA: TGCGCCAGCAGCTCCCACATGCAGGGAGATACGCAGTATTTT; V: TRBV5-1; D: NA; J: TRBJ2-3; size: few
CDR3: CASSQDPGGAAYEQFF; DNA: TGCGCCAGCAGCCAAGATCCGGGGGGAGCAGCATATGAGCAGTTCTTC; V: TRBV4-1; D: TRBD2; J: TRBJ2-1; size: few
CDR3: CASIKNIRGVNTEAFF; DNA: TGTGCCAGTATCAAGAATATAAGGGGGGTGAACACTGAAGCTTTCTTT; V: TRBV19; D: NA; J: TRBJ1-1; size: NA
CDR3: CASSEISAGGTDTQYF; DNA: TGTGCCAGCAGTGAAATATCTGCGGGAGGTACAGATACGCAGTATTTT; V: TRBV2; D: TRBD2; J: TRBJ2-3; size: few
CDR3: CASSLRLTGELFF; DNA: TGTGCCAGCAGTTTAAGACTCACCGGGGAGCTGTTTTTT; V: TRBV12-3/TRBV12-4; D: NA; J: TRBJ2-2; size: few